Below are 11 T cell receptor beta chains sequenced from a single sample in a study of T cell clones after liver transplantation (dated by TCRdb to the late 2010s). The protocol used for the library was the immunoSEQ multiplex PCR assay. In TCRdb, the immuneACCESS table is reduced to in-frame sequences with V and J assigned. These tables do not hold every clone; where another copy was compared, an unresolved V gene accounts for under half, and the others remain unexplained. Within this sample are 50,000 to 60,000 clones, with about 71% of them counted one time only. The ten top clones hold about 2.7% of the sample. This specimen was CD4+ T cells from blood, taken at the 15-month timepoint. The receptors here all came from a human patient who received a liver transplant. Some T cells may have been brought in with the graft after a transplant.

This clone turned up a few times. The chain joins TRBV28 to TRBJ1-5; possibly TRBD1 for D (6 bases). This CDR3 has 17 amino acids. CDR1 is MDHEN and CDR2 is SYDVKM in the germline V gene. V was clipped by 6 bases and J by 0 bases, with 18 bases between them. The CDR3, as DNA: TGTGCCAGCAGACCACCCCCCGGGGGCTATAGCAATCAGCCCCAGCATTTT. This encodes CASRPPPGGYSNQPQHF.

The V and J genes are TRBV7-2 and TRBJ1-5; perhaps TRBD1 as D (5 bases). Trimming stripped 5 bases from V and 1 base from J, with 15 bases between. The CDR3 covers 16 residues. From germline, CDR1 is SGHTA and CDR2 FQGNSA. In nucleotides, the CDR3 is TGTGCCAGCAGCCCCGACTTGGGGGGAAGCAATCAGCCCCAGCATTTT. It specifies CASSPDLGGSNQPQHF.

The chain carries TRBV28 and TRBJ1-1; 7 nucleotides line up with TRBD1. Unmatched junction bases numbered 6, after V lost 5 bases and J lost 3 bases. Germline V CDR1 and CDR2: MDHEN, SYDVKM. The CDR3 sequence is 14 residues long. CDR3 coding DNA: TGTGCCAGCAGTACCACAGGGGCCCACACTGAAGCTTTCTTT. It is translated as CASSTTGAHTEAFF.

The chain employs TRBV7-2 and TRBJ2-6; D unresolved. The germline V gene encodes CDR1 SGHTA and CDR2 FQGNSA. CDR3 size: 14 residues. V was clipped by 3 bases and J by 0 bases, with 3 bases between them. The CDR3 sequence: CASSFNSGANVLTF. The CDR3 DNA reads TGTGCCAGCAGCTTTAACTCTGGGGCCAACGTCCTGACTTTC.

This clone is medium-sized by share. The CDR3 sequence is CASSISSGGYGYTF. In DNA form, the CDR3 reads TGTGCCAGTAGTATCTCATCTGGGGGGTATGGCTACACCTTC. The chain carries TRBV19 and TRBJ1-2; TRBD1 is a possible D gene (5 bases). The CDR3 runs 14 residues. The V gene's germline CDR1 is LNHDA and CDR2 SQIVND (reference sequence). Trimming removed 3 bases from V and 5 bases from J, with 13 bases in between.

As to this clone: The sample carries other DNA sequences with the same CDR3. The V and J genes are TRBV6-5 and TRBJ2-5; weak D call: TRBD1 (5 bases). The germline gives CDR1 MNHEY, CDR2 SVGAGI. The CDR3 is 11 amino acids. V lost 5 bases and J lost 5, with 6 bases in between. The CDR3 DNA is TGTGCCAGCAGTCCAGGGGAGACCCAGTACTTC. It yields the protein CASSPGETQYF.

The genes are TRBV18 and TRBJ2-2; TRBD2 is a possible D gene (5 bases). The CDR3 contains 14 residues. V lost 3 bases to trimming and J lost 4 bases, with 9 bases between them. Germline assignment: CDR1 KGHSH and CDR2 LQKENI. The CDR3 nucleotides are TGTGCCAGCTCACCGGCGGGCGGCACCGGGGAGCTGTTTTTT. Protein sequence: CASSPAGGTGELFF. Combining the CDR3 with reference TRBV18 and TRBJ2-2 gives the whole variable domain NAGVMQNPRHLVRRRGQEARLRCSPMKGHSHVYWYRQLPEEGLKFMVYLQKENIIDESGMPKERFSAEFPKEGPSILRIQQVVRGDSAAYFCASSPAGGTGELFFGEGSRLTVL.

CDR3 sequence reads: CAWSFSVTGELFF. The CDR3, as DNA: TGTGCCTGGAGTTTTAGTGTGACCGGGGAGCTGTTTTTT. V gene TRBV30 combines with J gene TRBJ2-2; no firm D call. This CDR3 has 13 amino acids. Looked up from germline, CDR1 is GTSNPN and CDR2 is SVGIG (reference sequence). V lost 2 bases and J 5 bases, leaving 9 bases between the germline ends.

Concerning this clone itself: The same CDR3 is also encoded by other DNA sequences in this sample. The CDR3 region has the DNA TGCGCCAGCAGCTTGGGACAGGGGACTGGCGAGCAGTACGTC. This translates into CASSLGQGTGEQYV. The chain has TRBV5-1 and TRBJ2-7; TRBD1 matches 8 bases. CDR1 and CDR2 (germline): SGHRS, YFSETQ. With V trimmed by 0 bases and J by 6 bases, 5 bases remained unmatched. The CDR3 runs 14 residues.

This clone occurred a few times. The chain couples TRBV11-2 to TRBJ2-3; no reliable D call. V was trimmed by 4 bases and J by 0 bases, leaving 14 bases between them. Germline loops: CDR1 SGHAT, CDR2 FQNNGV. The CDR3 consists of 16 residues. CDR3 bases: TGTGCCAGCAGCTCTATGATTGGTACTAGCACAGATACGCAGTATTTT. Translation: CASSSMIGTSTDTQYF.

The V and J genes are TRBV30 and TRBJ1-1; D gene uncertain. Germline CDR1 GTSNPN, CDR2 SVGIG (reference sequence). Trimming removed 2 bases from V and 0 bases from J, with 13 bases in between. The CDR3 extends over 15 amino acids. The chain's CDR3 is CAWSNLGQMNTEAFF. The CDR3 DNA reads as TGTGCCTGGAGTAATTTAGGGCAGATGAACACTGAAGCTTTCTTT.